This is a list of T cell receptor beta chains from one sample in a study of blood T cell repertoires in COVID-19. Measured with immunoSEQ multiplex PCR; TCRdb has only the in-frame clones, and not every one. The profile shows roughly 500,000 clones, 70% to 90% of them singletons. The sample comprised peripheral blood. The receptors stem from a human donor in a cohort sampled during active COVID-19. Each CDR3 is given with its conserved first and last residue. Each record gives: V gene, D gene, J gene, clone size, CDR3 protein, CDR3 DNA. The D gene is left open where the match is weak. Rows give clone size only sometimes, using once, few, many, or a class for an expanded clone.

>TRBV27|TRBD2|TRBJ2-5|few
CASSIWGGETQYF
TGTGCCAGCAGTATATGGGGGGGGGAGACCCAGTACTTC
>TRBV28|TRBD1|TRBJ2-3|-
CASSRQGATDTQYF
TGTGCCAGCAGTCGACAGGGAGCCACAGATACGCAGTATTTT
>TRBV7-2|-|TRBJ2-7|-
CASSFPGQGYHEQYF
TGTGCCAGCAGCTTCCCTGGGCAGGGGTACCACGAGCAGTACTTC
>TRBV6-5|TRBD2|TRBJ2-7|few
CASRSTSGSSEQYF
TGTGCCAGCAGAAGCACTAGCGGGAGTTCCGAGCAGTACTTC
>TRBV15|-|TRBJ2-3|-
CATSTGAVVDTQYF
TGTGCCACCAGCACAGGGGCGGTTGTGGATACGCAGTATTTT
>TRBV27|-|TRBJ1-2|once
CASSTGVDGYTF
TGTGCCAGCAGTACCGGGGTTGATGGCTACACCTTC
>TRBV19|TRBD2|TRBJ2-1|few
CASSIFGASGYNHEQFF
TGTGCCAGTAGTATATTCGGGGCTAGCGGGTATAACCATGAGCAGTTCTTC
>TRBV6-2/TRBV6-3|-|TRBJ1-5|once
CASSPSATGGIQPQHF
TGTGCCAGCAGCCCTTCCGCGACAGGTGGAATTCAGCCCCAGCATTTT
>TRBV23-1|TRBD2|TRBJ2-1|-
CASSQLAPQFF
TGCGCCAGCAGCCAACTAGCGCCTCAGTTCTTC
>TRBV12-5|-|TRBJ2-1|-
CASGLGGRADYYNEQFF
TGTGCTAGTGGTTTAGGGGGCCGAGCGGACTATTACAATGAGCAGTTCTTC
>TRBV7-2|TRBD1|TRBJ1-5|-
CASSPRQGKGNQPQHF
TGTGCCAGCAGCCCCCGACAGGGCAAGGGCAATCAGCCCCAGCATTTT
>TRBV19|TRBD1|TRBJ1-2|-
CASSIDRQGGGYTF
TGTGCCAGTAGTATAGATCGACAGGGAGGAGGCTACACCTTC
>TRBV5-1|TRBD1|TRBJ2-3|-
CASKLLQGARGDTQYF
TGCGCCAGCAAGTTACTACAGGGGGCCAGGGGAGATACGCAGTATTTT
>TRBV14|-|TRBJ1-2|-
CASSRQGQEGRQNYGYTF
TGTGCCAGCAGCCGCCAAGGCCAGGAGGGACGTCAAAACTATGGCTACACCTTC
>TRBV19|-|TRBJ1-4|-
CASSPADGATNEKLFF
TGTGCCAGTAGCCCTGCGGACGGGGCAACTAATGAAAAACTGTTTTTT
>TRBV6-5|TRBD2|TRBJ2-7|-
CASSYGASGGSYEQYF
TGTGCCAGCAGTTATGGGGCTAGCGGGGGGTCCTACGAGCAGTACTTC
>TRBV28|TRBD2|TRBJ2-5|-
CASRVAGGGKTQYF
TGTGCCAGCAGGGTAGCGGGAGGGGGGAAGACCCAGTACTTC
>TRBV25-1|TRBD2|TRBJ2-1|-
CASSSSSGSLPTHNEQFF
TGTGCCAGCAGCTCGTCTAGCGGGAGTTTACCAACCCACAATGAGCAGTTCTTC
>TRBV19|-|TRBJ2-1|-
CASSNPGQGPHNEQFF
TGTGCCAGTAGTAATCCAGGGCAGGGTCCCCACAATGAGCAGTTCTTC
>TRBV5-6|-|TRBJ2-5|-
CASSLIGQETQYF
TGTGCCAGCAGCTTAATCGGTCAAGAGACCCAGTACTTC
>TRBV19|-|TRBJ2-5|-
CASSMSPRETQYF
TGTGCCAGTAGTATGTCTCCGCGAGAGACCCAGTACTTC
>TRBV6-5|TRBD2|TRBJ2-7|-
CASTTGGAGTELSYF
TGTGCCAGCACCACGGGAGGAGCGGGGACGGAGCTCTCTTACTTC
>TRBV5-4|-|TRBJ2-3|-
CASSLGRPSTDTQYF
TGTGCCAGCAGCTTGGGCAGGCCCAGCACAGATACGCAGTATTTT
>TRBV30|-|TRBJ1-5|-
CAWSVGGGHQPQHF
TGTGCCTGGAGTGTAGGGGGGGGCCATCAGCCCCAGCATTTT
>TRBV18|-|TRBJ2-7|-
CASSGQDEQYF
TGTGCCAGCTCAGGGCAGGACGAGCAGTACTTC
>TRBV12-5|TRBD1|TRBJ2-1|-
CASGLSTTGGRYNEQFF
TGTGCTAGTGGTTTGTCCACAACAGGGGGTCGGTACAATGAGCAGTTCTTC
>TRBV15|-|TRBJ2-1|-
CATSRGRSSGNEQFF
TGTGCCACCAGCAGAGGAAGGAGTAGCGGTAATGAGCAGTTCTTC
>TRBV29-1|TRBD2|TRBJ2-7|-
CSVGLPQGFTSGSSHEQYF
TGCAGCGTTGGCCTCCCACAGGGGTTTACTAGCGGGAGTTCCCACGAGCAGTACTTC